The clone carrying this TCR beta chain was counted many times. What it recognizes is unknown. Deletions cut 6 bases from V and 4 bases from J, with 12 bases between. CDR3 length: 13 residues. The germline V gene has CDR1 MDHEN and CDR2 SYDVKM. Universal primer sites and UMIs were introduced during 5'RACE template-switching synthesis of TCR cDNA. From the 5' RACE reads, TCRdb called clonotypes with MiXCR, one entry per CDR3 protein. Of approximately 300,000 distinct CDR3 sequences in the sample, 6.8% were seen once. This sample was taken from a study of T cells after yellow fever vaccination. Study outcomes and limitations: CD4 and CD8 compartments shared a small share of clonotypes. In post-booster samples, most primary-vaccination clones reappeared (about 97% CD4, nearly 90% CD8).

This TCR came from a man between 18 and 35 years old who received the YFV17D yellow fever vaccine. V gene TRBV28 combines with J gene TRBJ2-5, with unresolved D. This specimen consisted of PBMCs, obtained 35 to 50 days after the first yellow fever vaccination. CDR3 in DNA: TGTGCCAGCAGGATGTCCCTCGGAGAGACCCAGTACTTC. Protein product: CASRMSLGETQYF.